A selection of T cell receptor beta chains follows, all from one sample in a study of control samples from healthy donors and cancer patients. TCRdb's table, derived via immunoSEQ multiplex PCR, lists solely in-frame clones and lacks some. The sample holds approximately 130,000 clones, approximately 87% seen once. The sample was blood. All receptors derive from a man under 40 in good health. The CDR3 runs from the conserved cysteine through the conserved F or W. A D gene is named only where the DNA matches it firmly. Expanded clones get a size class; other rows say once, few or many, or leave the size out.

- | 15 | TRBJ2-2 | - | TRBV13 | CASSLRRPNTGELFF | TGTGCCAGCAGCTTGAGGAGGCCGAACACCGGGGAGCTGTTTTTT
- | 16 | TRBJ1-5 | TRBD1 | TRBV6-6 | CASSTRTGSSNQPQHF | TGTGCCAGCAGTACCCGGACAGGGTCAAGCAATCAGCCCCAGCATTTT
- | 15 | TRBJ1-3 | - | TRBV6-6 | CASTDGSSSGNTIYF | TGTGCCAGCACGGACGGCTCAAGCTCTGGAAACACCATATATTTT
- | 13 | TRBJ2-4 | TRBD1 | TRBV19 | CASSIDRGNIQYF | TGTGCCAGTAGTATAGACAGGGGGAACATTCAGTACTTC
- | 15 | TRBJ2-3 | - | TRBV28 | CASSLSHRATDTQYF | TGTGCCAGCAGTTTATCCCATAGAGCGACAGATACGCAGTATTTT
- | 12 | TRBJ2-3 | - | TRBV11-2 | CASSLDLDTQYF | TGTGCCAGCAGCTTGGATTTAGATACGCAGTATTTT
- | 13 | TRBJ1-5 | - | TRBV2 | CASSPQVDQPQHF | TGTGCCAGCAGCCCTCAAGTAGATCAGCCCCAGCATTTT
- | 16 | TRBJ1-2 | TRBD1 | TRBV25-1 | CASSVESGTANYGYTF | TGTGCCAGCAGTGTGGAATCCGGGACAGCTAACTATGGCTACACCTTC
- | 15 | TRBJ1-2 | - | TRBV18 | CASSPPTNGAGGYTF | TGTGCCAGCTCACCACCGACCAATGGGGCGGGCGGCTACACCTTC
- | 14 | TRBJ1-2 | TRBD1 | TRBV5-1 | CASSQDRPNYGYTF | TGCGCCAGCAGCCAGGACAGGCCTAACTATGGCTACACCTTC
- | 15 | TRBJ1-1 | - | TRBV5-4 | CASSTTGSMNTEAFF | TGTGCCAGCAGTACTACCGGGAGCATGAACACTGAAGCTTTCTTT
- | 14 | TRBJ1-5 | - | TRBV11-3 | CASSLMGLGQPQHF | TGTGCCAGCAGCTTAATGGGGCTCGGTCAGCCCCAGCATTTT
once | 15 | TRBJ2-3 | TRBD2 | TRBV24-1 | CATSDPGTIADTQYF | TGTGCCACCAGTGATCCCGGGACTATAGCGGATACGCAGTATTTT
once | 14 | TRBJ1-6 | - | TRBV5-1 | CASSSGTVPSPLHF | TGCGCCAGCAGCTCCGGGACGGTTCCTTCACCCCTCCACTTT
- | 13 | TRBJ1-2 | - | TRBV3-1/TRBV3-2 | CASTSGANYGYTF | TGTGCCAGCACCTCGGGAGCTAACTATGGCTACACCTTC
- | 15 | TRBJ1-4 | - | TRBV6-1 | CASSEAGVANEKLFF | TGTGCCAGCAGTGAAGCGGGGGTGGCGAATGAAAAACTGTTTTTT
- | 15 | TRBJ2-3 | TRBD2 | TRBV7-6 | CASSPTSGGADTQYF | TGTGCCAGCAGCCCGACTAGCGGAGGTGCAGATACGCAGTATTTT
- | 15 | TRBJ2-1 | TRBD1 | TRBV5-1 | CASSLDGQGENEQFF | TGCGCCAGCAGCTTGGACGGACAGGGGGAAAATGAGCAGTTCTTC
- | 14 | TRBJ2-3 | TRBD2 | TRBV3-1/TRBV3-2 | CASDGLAGDDTQYF | TGTGCCAGCGACGGACTAGCGGGGGATGATACGCAGTATTTT
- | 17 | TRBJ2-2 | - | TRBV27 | CASSLRRAAANTGELFF | TGTGCCAGCAGCCTAAGGAGGGCTGCCGCGAACACCGGGGAGCTGTTTTTT
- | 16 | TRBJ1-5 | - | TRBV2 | CASSEIQGRINQPQHF | TGTGCCAGCAGTGAAATTCAAGGTCGGATTAATCAGCCCCAGCATTTT
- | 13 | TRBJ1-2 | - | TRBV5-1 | CASSPDSSYGYTF | TGCGCCAGCAGCCCAGACAGTTCCTATGGCTACACCTTC
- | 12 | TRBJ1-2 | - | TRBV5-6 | CASSLAGTGYTF | TGTGCCAGCAGCTTGGCAGGGACTGGCTACACCTTC
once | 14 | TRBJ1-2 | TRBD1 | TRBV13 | CASSSGQVNYGYTF | TGTGCCAGCAGCTCGGGACAGGTTAACTATGGCTACACCTTC
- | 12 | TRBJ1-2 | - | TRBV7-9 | CASSRTNYGYTF | TGTGCCAGCAGCAGGACCAACTATGGCTACACCTTC
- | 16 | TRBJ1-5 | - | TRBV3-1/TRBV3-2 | CASSQLGGSSNQPQHF | TGTGCCAGCAGCCAACTCGGGGGATCTAGCAATCAGCCCCAGCATTTT
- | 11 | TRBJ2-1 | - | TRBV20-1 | CSAHIYNEQFF | TGCAGTGCTCATATCTACAATGAGCAGTTCTTC
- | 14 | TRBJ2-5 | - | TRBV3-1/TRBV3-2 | CASSQVQGQETQYF | TGTGCCAGCAGCCAAGTGCAGGGCCAAGAGACCCAGTACTTC
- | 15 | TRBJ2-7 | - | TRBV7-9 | CASSLDWGSTYEQYF | TGTGCCAGCAGCTTAGATTGGGGGAGCACCTACGAGCAGTACTTC
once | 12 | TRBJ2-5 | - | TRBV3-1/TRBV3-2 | CASSRQQETQYF | TGTGCCAGCAGCCGACAGCAAGAGACCCAGTACTTC
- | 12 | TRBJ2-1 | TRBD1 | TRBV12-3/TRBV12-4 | CASSLGGHEQFF | TGTGCCAGCAGCCTAGGGGGCCATGAGCAGTTCTTC
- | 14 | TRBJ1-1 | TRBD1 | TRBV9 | CAGSRQGMGTEAFF | TGTGCCGGCAGCAGACAGGGGATGGGCACTGAAGCTTTCTTT
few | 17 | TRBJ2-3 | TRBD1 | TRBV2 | CASSLGTVLTSTDTQYF | TGTGCCAGCAGTCTCGGGACAGTGCTAACTAGCACAGATACGCAGTATTTT
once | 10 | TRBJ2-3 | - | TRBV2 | CASSSGSPNF | TGTGCCAGCAGTTCCGGGTCTCCGAATTTT
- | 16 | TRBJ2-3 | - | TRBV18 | CASSPPRGRRRDTQYF | TGTGCCAGCTCACCACCGAGGGGTAGGCGGAGAGATACGCAGTATTTT
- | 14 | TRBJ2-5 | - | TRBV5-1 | CASQISTGQETQYF | TGCGCCAGCCAGATATCGACGGGCCAAGAGACCCAGTACTTC
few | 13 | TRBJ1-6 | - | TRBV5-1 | CASSSDSNSPLHF | TGCGCCAGCAGCTCCGACAGCAATTCACCCCTCCACTTT
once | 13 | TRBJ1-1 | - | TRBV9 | CASSADWNTEAFF | TGTGCCAGCAGCGCCGACTGGAACACTGAAGCTTTCTTT
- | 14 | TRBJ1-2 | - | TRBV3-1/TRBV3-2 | CASSQDANGYGYTF | TGTGCCAGCAGCCAAGATGCGAACGGCTATGGCTACACCTTC
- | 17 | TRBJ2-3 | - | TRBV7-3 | CASSLNGGSANTDTQYF | TGTGCCAGCAGCTTAAATGGAGGGTCTGCGAACACAGATACGCAGTATTTT
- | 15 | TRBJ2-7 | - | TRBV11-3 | CASSSSDGSSYEQYF | TGTGCCAGCAGCTCCTCGGATGGCAGCTCCTACGAGCAGTACTTC
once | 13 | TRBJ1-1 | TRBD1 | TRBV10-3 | CAINRQGNTEAFF | TGTGCCATTAATAGACAGGGGAACACTGAAGCTTTCTTT
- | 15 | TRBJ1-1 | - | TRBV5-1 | CASSLGADMNTEAFF | TGCGCCAGCAGCTTGGGGGCCGATATGAACACTGAAGCTTTCTTT
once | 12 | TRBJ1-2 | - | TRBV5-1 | CASSLDTYGYTF | TGCGCCAGCAGCTTGGACACGTATGGCTACACCTTC
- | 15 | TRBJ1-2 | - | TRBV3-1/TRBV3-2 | CASSPSVAGSYGYTF | TGTGCCAGCAGCCCCTCGGTGGCCGGATCCTATGGCTACACCTTC
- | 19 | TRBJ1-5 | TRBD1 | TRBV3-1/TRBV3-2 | CASSQDQGRGRLSNQPQHF | TGTGCCAGCAGCCAAGATCAAGGGAGGGGGCGCCTCAGCAATCAGCCCCAGCATTTT
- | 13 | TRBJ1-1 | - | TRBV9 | CASSVEVRTEAFF | TGTGCCAGCAGCGTAGAGGTTCGCACTGAAGCTTTCTTT
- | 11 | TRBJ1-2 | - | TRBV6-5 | CASRGTAGYTF | TGTGCCAGCAGAGGGACTGCCGGCTACACCTTC
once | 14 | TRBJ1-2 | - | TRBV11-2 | CASSPSGGNYGYTF | TGTGCCAGCAGCCCCTCTGGGGGAAACTATGGCTACACCTTC
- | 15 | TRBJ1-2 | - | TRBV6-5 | CASSLSPGDVYGYTF | TGTGCCAGCAGTTTGTCCCCCGGGGATGTCTATGGCTACACCTTC
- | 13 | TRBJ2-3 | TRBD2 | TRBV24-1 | CATSLAGTDTQYF | TGTGCCACCAGCCTAGCGGGGACAGATACGCAGTATTTT
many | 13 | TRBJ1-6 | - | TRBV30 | CAWSEQGNSPLHF | TGTGCCTGGAGTGAACAAGGAAATTCACCCCTCCACTTT
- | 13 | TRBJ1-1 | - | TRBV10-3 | CAIKPQGQSLAFF | TGTGCCATCAAGCCCCAGGGGCAGAGTTTAGCTTTCTTT
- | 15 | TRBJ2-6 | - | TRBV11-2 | CASSLVLTGANVLTF | TGTGCCAGCAGCTTAGTTCTGACTGGGGCCAACGTCCTGACTTTC
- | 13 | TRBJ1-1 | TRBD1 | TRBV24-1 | CATRDRGLTEAFF | TGTGCCACCAGGGACAGGGGGCTTACTGAAGCTTTCTTT
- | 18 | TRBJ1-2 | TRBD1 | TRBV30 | CAWSGAAGRGRPGYGYTF | TGTGCCTGGAGTGGAGCGGCGGGCAGGGGGCGACCTGGCTATGGCTACACCTTC
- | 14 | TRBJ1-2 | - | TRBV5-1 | CASSTGTSNYGYTF | TGCGCCAGCAGCACCGGGACGTCTAACTATGGCTACACCTTC
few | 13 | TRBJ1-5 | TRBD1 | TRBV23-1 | CASSGTGNQPQHF | TGCGCCAGCAGTGGGACAGGCAATCAGCCCCAGCATTTT
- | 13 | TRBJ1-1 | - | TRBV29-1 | CSVDRGAGTEAFF | TGCAGCGTTGATCGGGGGGCTGGGACTGAAGCTTTCTTT